This T cell receptor (beta chain) derives from a study of blood T cell repertoires in COVID-19. As for the study in general: Both acute and convalescent COVID-19 samples were obtained from the United States, Italy and Spain. From T cells, B-cell-depleted T cells, or PBMCs came the material, which was cDNA or gDNA.

This clone has just a few counts. V was cut by 5 bases and J by 0 bases, with 15 bases left in between. The length of the CDR3 is 16 residues. Germline CDR1 SGHRS, CDR2 YFSETQ. Methods used by the authors: Amplifying reference gene primers gave estimates of nucleated cell counts. Sequencing used immunoSEQ multiplex PCR; TCRdb keeps in-frame clones, though not all of them. D and trimming come from the DNA, and the V and J calls and clone size come from that table. The sample lists over 70,000 clones, over 75% occurring once. The sample taken for sequencing was peripheral blood. The receptor was isolated from an elderly man with acute or convalescent COVID-19. The V and J genes are TRBV5-1 and TRBJ1-3; possibly TRBD1 for D (6 bases). The CDR3 region is CASSLQGSGSGNTIYF. Written as DNA, the CDR3 is TGCGCCAGCAGTTTACAGGGTTCGGGCTCTGGAAACACCATATATTTT. The full variable domain, its missing parts supplied by reference TRBV5-1 and TRBJ1-3, is KAGVTQTPRYLIKTRGQQVTLSCSPISGHRSVSWYQQTPGQGLQFLFEYFSETQRNKGNFPGRFSGRQFSNSRSEMNVSTLELGDSALYLCASSLQGSGSGNTIYFGEGSWLTVV.